Here is one T cell receptor beta chain with its context. What it recognizes is unknown. Method: immunoSEQ multiplex PCR; TCRdb's copy keeps in-frame clones and lacks some. The table has 150,000 to 200,000 clones, just under 95% seen once. From germline, CDR1 is MNHEY and CDR2 SMNVEV (reference sequence). V gave up 6 bases and J gave up 2 bases; unmatched junction bases: 4. The CDR3 has 14 residues. The data stem from a study of T cell responses to AZD1222 COVID-19 vaccine. Study-level points and caveats: Sampled repertoires all dated from after the peak T cell response.

This clonotype was sampled from an adult in good health. The sample consisted of peripheral blood, taken on day 0 of AZD1222 vaccination. The genes are TRBV27 and TRBJ2-3, with 8 bases lining up with TRBD2. The chain's CDR3 is CASRVGGDTDTQYF. The CDR3 DNA follows: TGTGCCAGCAGGGTCGGGGGGGACACAGATACGCAGTATTTT.